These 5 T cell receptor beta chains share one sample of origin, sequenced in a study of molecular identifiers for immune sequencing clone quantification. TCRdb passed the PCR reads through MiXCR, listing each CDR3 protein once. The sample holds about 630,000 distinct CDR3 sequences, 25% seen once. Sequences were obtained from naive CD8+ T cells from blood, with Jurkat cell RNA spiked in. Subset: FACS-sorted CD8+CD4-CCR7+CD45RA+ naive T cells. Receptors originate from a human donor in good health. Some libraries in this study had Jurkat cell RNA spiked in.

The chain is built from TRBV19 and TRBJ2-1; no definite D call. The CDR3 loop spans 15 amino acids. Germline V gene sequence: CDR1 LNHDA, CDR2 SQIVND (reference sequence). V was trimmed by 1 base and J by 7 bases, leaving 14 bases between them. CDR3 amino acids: CASSIGPSGINEQFF. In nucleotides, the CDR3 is TGTGCCAGTAGTATAGGGCCTTCCGGTATAAATGAGCAGTTCTTC.

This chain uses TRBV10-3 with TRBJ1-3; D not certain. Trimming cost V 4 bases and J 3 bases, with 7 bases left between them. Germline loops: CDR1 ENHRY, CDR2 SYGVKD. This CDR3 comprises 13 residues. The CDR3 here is CAISAGNGNTIYF. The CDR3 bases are TGTGCCATCAGTGCGGGTAATGGAAACACCATATATTTT.

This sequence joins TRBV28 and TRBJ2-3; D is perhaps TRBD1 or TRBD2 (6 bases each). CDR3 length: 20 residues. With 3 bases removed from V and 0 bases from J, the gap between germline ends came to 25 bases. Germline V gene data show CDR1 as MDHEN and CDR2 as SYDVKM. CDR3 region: CASSFRLQLGGGGSTDTQYF. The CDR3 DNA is TGTGCCAGCAGTTTCCGCCTCCAACTGGGGGGCGGCGGGAGCACAGATACGCAGTATTTT.

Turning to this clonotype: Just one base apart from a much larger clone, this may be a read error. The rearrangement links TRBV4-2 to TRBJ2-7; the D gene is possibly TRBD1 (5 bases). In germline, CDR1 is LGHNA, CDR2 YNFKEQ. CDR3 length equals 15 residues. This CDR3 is CAGSQEAGRSYEQYF. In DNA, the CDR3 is TGTGCCGGCAGCCAAGAGGCAGGGCGGTCCTACGAGCAGTACTTC.

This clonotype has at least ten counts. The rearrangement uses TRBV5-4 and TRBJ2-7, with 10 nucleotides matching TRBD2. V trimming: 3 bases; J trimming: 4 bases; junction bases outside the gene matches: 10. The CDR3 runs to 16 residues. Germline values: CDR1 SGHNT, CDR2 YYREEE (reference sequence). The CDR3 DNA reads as TGTGCCAGCAGCTCGATAAGCGGGAGGGAACGGTACGAGCAGTACTTC. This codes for CASSSISGRERYEQYF.